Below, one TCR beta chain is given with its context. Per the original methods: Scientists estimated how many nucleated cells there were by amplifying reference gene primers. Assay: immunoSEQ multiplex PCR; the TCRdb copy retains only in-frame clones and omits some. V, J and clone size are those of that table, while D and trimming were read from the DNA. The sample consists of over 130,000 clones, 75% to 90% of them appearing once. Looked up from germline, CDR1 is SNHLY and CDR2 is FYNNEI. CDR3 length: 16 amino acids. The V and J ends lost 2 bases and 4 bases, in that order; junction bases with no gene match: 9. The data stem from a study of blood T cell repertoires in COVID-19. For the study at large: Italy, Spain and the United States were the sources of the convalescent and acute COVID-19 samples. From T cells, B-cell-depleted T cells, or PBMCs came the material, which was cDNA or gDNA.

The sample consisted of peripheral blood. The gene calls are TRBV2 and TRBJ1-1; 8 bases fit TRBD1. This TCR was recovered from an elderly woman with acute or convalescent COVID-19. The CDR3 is CASSERQGSFSTEAFF. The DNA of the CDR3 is TGTGCCAGCAGTGAAAGACAGGGGTCCTTCAGCACTGAAGCTTTCTTT.